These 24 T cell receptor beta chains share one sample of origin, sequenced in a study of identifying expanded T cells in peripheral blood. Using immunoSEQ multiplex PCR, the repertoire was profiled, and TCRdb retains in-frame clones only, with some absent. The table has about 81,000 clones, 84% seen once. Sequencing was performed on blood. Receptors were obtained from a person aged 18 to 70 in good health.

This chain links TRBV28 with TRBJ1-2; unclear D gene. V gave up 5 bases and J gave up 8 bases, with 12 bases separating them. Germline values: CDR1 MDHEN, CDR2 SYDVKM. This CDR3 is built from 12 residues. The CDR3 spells CASSLREFGYTF. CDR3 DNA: TGTGCCAGCAGTCTCCGGGAATTCGGCTACACCTTC.

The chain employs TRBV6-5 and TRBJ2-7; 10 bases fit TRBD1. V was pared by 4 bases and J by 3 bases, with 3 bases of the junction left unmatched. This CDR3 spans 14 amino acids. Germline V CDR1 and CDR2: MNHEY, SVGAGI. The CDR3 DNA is TGTGCCAGCAGTTCCGGGACAGGGGACTACGAGCAGTACTTC. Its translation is CASSSGTGDYEQYF.

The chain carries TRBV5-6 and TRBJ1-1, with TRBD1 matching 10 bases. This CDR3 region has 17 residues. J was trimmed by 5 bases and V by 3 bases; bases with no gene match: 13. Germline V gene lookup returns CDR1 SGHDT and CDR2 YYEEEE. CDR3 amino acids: CASSSLTGGALGTEAFF. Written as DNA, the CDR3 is TGTGCCAGCAGCTCTCTGACAGGGGGCGCGTTGGGGACTGAAGCTTTCTTT.

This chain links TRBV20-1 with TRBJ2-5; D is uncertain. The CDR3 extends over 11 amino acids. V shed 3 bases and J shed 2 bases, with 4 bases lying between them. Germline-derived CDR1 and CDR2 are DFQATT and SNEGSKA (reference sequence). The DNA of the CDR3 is TGCAGTGCTAGTGAACAAGAGACCCAGTACTTC. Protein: CSASEQETQYF.

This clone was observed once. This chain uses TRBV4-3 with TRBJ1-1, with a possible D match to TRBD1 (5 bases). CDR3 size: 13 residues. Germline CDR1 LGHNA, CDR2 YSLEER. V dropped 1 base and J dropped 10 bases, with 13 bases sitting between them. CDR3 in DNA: TGCGCCAGCAGCCAAGGGGTCAGTGGGGGAGCTTTCTTT. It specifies CASSQGVSGGAFF.

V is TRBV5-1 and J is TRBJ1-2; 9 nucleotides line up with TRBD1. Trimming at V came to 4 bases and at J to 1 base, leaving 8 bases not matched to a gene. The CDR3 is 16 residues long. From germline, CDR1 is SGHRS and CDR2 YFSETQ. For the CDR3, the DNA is TGCGCCAGCAGCAAGGACCGGGACAGGGTTAACTATGGCTACACCTTC. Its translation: CASSKDRDRVNYGYTF. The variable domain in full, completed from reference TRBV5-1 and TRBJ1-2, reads KAGVTQTPRYLIKTRGQQVTLSCSPISGHRSVSWYQQTPGQGLQFLFEYFSETQRNKGNFPGRFSGRQFSNSRSEMNVSTLELGDSALYLCASSKDRDRVNYGYTFGSGTRLTVV.

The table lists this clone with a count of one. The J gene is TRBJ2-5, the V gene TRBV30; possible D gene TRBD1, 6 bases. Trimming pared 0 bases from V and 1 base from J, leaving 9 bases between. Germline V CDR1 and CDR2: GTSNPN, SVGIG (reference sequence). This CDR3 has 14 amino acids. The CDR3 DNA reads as TGTGCCTGGAGTGTGGTGGGGGCCCAAGAGACCCAGTACTTC. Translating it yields CAWSVVGAQETQYF.

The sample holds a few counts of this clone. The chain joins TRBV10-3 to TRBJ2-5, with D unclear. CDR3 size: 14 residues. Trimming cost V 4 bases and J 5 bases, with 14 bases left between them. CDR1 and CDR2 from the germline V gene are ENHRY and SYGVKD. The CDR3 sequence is CAISARSNVETQYF. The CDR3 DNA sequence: TGTGCCATCAGTGCCCGATCCAACGTCGAGACCCAGTACTTC.

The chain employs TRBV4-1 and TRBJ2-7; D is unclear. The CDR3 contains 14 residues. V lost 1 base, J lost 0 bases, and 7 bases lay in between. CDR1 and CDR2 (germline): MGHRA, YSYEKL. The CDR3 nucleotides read TGCGCCAGCAGCCAAGTGACCGGCTCCTACGAGCAGTACTTC. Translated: CASSQVTGSYEQYF.

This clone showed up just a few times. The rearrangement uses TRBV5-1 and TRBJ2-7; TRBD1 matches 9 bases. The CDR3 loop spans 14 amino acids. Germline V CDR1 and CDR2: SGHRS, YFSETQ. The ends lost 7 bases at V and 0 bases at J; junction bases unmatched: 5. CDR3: CASHGQGHSYEQYF. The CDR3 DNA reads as TGCGCCAGCCACGGACAGGGGCACTCCTACGAGCAGTACTTC. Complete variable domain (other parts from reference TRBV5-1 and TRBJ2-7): KAGVTQTPRYLIKTRGQQVTLSCSPISGHRSVSWYQQTPGQGLQFLFEYFSETQRNKGNFPGRFSGRQFSNSRSEMNVSTLELGDSALYLCASHGQGHSYEQYFGPGTRLTVT.

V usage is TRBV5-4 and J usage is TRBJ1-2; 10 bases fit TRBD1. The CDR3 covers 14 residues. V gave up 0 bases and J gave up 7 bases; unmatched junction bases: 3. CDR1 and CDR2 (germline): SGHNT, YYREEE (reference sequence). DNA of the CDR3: TGTGCCAGCAGCTTGGGGGGACAGGGGCTTGGCTACACCTTC. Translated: CASSLGGQGLGYTF.

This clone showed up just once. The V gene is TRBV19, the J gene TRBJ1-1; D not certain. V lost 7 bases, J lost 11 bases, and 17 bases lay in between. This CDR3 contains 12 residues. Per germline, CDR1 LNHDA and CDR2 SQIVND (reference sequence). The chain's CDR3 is CASTSEGRLAFF. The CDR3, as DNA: TGTGCCAGTACTTCCGAGGGCCGACTGGCTTTCTTT.

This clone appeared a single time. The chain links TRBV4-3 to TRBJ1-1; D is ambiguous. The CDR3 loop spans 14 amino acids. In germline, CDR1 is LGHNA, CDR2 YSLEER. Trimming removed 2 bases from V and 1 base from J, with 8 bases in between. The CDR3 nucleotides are TGCGCCAGCAGCCAACTGTCCAAGAACACTGAAGCTTTCTTT. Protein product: CASSQLSKNTEAFF.

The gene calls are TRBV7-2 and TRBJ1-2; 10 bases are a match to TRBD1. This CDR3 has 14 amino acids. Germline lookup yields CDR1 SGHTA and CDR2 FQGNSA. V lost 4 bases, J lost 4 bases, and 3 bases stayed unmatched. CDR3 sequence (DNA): TGTGCCAGCAGCTCAGGACAGGGGGTCTATGGCTACACCTTC. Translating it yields CASSSGQGVYGYTF.

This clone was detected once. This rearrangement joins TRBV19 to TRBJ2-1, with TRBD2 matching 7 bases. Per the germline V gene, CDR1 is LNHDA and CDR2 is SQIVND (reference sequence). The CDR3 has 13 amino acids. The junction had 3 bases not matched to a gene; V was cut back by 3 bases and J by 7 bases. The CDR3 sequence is CASSIQRDNEQFF. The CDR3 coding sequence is TGTGCCAGTAGTATCCAGCGGGATAATGAGCAGTTCTTC. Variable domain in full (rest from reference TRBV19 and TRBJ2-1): DGGITQSPKYLFRKEGQNVTLSCEQNLNHDAMYWYRQDPGQGLRLIYYSQIVNDFQKGDIAEGYSVSREKKESFPLTVTSAQKNPTAFYLCASSIQRDNEQFFGPGTRLTVL.

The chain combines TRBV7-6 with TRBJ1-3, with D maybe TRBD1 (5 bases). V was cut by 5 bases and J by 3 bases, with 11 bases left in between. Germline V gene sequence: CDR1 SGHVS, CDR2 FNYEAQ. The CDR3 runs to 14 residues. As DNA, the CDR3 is TGTGCCAGCAGCCTAGACGACAGTGGAAACACCATATATTTT. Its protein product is CASSLDDSGNTIYF.

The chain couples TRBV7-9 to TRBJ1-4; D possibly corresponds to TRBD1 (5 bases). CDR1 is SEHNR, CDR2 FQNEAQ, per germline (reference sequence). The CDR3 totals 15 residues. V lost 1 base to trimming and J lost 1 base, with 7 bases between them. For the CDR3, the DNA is TGTGCCAGCAGCTTAGATGGGGGAACTAATGAAAAACTGTTTTTT. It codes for CASSLDGGTNEKLFF.

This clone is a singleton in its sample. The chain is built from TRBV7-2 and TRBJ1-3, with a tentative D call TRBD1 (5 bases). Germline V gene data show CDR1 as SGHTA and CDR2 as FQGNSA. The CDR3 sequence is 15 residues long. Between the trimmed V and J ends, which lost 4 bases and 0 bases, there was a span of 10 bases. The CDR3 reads CASSSGRNSGNTIYF. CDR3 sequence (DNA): TGTGCCAGCAGCTCGGGACGGAACTCTGGAAACACCATATATTTT.

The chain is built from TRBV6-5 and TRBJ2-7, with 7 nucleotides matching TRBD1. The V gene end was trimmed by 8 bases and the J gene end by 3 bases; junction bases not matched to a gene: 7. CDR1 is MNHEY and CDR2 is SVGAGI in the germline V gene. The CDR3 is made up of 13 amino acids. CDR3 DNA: TGTGCCAGCGGGACAGAGTACATCTACGAGCAGTACTTC. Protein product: CASGTEYIYEQYF.

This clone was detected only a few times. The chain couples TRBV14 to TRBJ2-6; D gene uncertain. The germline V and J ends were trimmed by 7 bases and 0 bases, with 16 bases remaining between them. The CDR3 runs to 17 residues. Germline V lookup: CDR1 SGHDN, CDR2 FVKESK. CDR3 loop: CASNPVELNSGANVLTF. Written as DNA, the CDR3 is TGTGCCAGCAACCCCGTTGAGCTCAACTCTGGGGCCAACGTCCTGACTTTC.

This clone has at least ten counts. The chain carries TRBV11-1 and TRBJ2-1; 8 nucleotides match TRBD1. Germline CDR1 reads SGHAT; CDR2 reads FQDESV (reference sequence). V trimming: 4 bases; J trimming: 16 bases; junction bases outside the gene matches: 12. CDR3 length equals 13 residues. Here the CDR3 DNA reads TGTGCCAGCAGCTCTCCGCAACAGGGGGAGTATTTCTTC. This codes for CASSSPQQGEYFF.

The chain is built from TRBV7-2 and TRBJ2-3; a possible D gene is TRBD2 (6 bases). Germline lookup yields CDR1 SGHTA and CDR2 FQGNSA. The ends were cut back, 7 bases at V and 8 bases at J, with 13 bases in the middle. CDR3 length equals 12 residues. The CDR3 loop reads CASTATGATQYF. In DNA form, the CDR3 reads TGTGCCAGCACCGCAACGGGAGCTACGCAGTATTTT. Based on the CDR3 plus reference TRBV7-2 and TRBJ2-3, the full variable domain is GAGVSQSPSNKVTEKGKDVELRCDPISGHTALYWYRQSLGQGLEFLIYFQGNSAPDKSGLPSDRFSAERTGGSVSTLTIQRTQQEDSAVYLCASTATGATQYFGPGTRLTVL.

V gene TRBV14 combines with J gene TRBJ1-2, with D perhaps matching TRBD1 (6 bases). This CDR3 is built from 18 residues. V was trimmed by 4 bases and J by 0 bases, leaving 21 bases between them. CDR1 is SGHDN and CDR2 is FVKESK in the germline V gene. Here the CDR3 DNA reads TGTGCCAGCAGCCCTTACCCCTGGACAGCCTTAGCTAACTATGGCTACACCTTC. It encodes CASSPYPWTALANYGYTF.

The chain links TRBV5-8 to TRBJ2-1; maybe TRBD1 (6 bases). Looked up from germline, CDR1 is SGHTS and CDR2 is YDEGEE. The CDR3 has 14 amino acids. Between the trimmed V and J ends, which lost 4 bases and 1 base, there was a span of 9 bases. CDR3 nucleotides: TGTGCCAGCAGCCTGACAGGTTCCTACAATGAGCAGTTCTTC. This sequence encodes CASSLTGSYNEQFF.